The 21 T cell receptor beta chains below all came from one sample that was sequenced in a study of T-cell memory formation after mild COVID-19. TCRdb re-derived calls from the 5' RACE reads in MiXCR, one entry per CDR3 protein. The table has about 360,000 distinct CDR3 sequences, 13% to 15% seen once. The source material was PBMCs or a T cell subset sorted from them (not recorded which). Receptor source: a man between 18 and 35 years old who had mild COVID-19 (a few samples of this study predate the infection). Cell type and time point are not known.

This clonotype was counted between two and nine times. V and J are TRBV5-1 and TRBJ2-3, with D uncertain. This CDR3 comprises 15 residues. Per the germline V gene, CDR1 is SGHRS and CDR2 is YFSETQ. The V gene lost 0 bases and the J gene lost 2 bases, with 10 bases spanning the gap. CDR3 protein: CASSLAPRNTDTQYF. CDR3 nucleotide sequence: TGCGCCAGCAGCTTGGCCCCGAGGAACACAGATACGCAGTATTTT.

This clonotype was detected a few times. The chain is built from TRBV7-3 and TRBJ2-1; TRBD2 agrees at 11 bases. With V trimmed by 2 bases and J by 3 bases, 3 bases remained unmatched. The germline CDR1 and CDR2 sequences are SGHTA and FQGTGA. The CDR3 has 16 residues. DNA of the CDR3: TGTGCCAGCAGCTTAGGGGGACTAGCGGTCTACAATGAGCAGTTCTTC. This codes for CASSLGGLAVYNEQFF.

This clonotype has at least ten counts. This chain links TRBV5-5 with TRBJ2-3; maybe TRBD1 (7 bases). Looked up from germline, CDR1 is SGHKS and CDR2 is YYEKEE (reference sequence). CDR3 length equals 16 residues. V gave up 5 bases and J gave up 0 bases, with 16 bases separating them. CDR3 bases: TGTGCCAGCAGATCCCAGGGGGGATTTAGCACAGATACGCAGTATTTT. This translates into CASRSQGGFSTDTQYF.

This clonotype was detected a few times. The CDR3 DNA is TGTGCCAGCAGTCCGGCAAGCGGGGGTATCATTCAGTACTTC. This gives the protein CASSPASGGIIQYF. The chain recombines TRBV3-1 with TRBJ2-4, with 8 bases aligning to TRBD2. The germline CDR1 and CDR2 sequences are LGHDT and YNNKEL (reference sequence). The CDR3 extends over 14 amino acids. J was trimmed by 9 bases and V by 6 bases; bases with no gene match: 10.

DNA for the CDR3: TGTGCCAGCAGCCTCAGACAGACGAACACTGAAGCTTTCTTT. Translated, it gives CASSLRQTNTEAFF. The V call is TRBV6-5, the J call TRBJ1-1; D perhaps matches TRBD1 (5 bases). The germline V and J ends were trimmed by 6 bases and 1 base, with 12 bases remaining between them. This CDR3 is built from 14 residues. Germline V lookup: CDR1 MNHEY, CDR2 SVGAGI.

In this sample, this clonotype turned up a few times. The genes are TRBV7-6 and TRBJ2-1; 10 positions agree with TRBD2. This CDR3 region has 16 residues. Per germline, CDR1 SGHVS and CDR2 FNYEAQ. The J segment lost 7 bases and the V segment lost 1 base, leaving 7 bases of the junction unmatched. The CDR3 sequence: CASSLGASGGHNEQFF. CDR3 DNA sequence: TGTGCCAGCAGCTTAGGGGCTAGCGGGGGCCATAATGAGCAGTTCTTC.

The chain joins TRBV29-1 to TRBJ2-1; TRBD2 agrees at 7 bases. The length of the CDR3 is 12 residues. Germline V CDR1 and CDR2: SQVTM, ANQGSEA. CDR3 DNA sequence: TGCAGAGTAAAGGGAGGGGTCGGTGAGCAGTTCTTC. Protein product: CRVKGGVGEQFF.

This CDR3 is CASSFRSGGPPETQYF. For the CDR3, the DNA is TGTGCCAGCAGTTTTCGAAGCGGGGGCCCCCCGGAGACCCAGTACTTC. The genes are TRBV28 and TRBJ2-5; 8 bases align to TRBD2. The length of the CDR3 is 16 residues. Looked up from germline, CDR1 is MDHEN and CDR2 is SYDVKM. Trimming cost V 3 bases and J 5 bases; bases outside gene matches: 11.

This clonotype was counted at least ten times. The CDR3 bases are TGTGCCAGCAGCCAAGTAGGCCTGCCCCCGAACAATGAGCAGTTCTTC. Translation gives CASSQVGLPPNNEQFF. The chain is built from TRBV4-2 and TRBJ2-1; D is unclear. The V gene lost 1 base and the J gene lost 5 bases, with 15 bases spanning the gap. The germline gives CDR1 LGHNA, CDR2 YNFKEQ. The CDR3 is 16 residues long.

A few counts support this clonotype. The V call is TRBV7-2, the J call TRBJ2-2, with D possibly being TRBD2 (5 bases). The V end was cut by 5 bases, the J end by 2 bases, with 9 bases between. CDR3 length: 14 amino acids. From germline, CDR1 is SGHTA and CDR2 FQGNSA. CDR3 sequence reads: CASSPWTNTGELFF. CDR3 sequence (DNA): TGTGCCAGCAGCCCCTGGACTAACACCGGGGAGCTGTTTTTT.

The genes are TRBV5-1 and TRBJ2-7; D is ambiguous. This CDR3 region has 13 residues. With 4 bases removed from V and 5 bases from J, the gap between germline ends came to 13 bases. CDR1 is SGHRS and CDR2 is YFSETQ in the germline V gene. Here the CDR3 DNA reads TGCGCCAGCAGCGCCCGACTGCCGAACGAGCAGTACTTC. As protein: CASSARLPNEQYF.

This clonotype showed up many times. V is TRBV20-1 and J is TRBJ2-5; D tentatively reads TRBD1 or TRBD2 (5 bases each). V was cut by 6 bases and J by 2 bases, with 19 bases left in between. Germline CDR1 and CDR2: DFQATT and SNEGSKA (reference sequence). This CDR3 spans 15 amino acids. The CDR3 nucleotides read TGCAGTGCACGCAAACCCGGGGCTCGACAAGAGACCCAGTACTTC. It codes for CSARKPGARQETQYF.

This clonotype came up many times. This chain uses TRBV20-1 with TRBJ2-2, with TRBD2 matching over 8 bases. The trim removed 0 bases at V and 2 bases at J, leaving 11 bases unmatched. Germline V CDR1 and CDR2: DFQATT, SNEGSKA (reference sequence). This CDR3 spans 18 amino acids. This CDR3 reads CSARDSAGASTNTGELFF. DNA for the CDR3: TGCAGTGCTAGAGATTCAGCGGGGGCGTCGACCAACACCGGGGAGCTGTTTTTT.

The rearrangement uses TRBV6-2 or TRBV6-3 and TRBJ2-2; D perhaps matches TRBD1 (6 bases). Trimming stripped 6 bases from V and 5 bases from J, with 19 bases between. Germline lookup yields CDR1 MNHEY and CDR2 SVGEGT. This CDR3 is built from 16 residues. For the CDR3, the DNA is TGTGCCAGCAGGTACAGGGCACAAACCTCGACCGGGGAGCTGTTTTTT. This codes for CASRYRAQTSTGELFF.

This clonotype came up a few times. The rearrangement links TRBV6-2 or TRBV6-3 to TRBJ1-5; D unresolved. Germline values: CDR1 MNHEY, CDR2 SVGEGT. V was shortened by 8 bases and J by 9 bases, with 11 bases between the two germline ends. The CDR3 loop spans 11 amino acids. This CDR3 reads CASGGSWPQHF. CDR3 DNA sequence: TGTGCCAGCGGCGGGAGTTGGCCCCAGCATTTT.

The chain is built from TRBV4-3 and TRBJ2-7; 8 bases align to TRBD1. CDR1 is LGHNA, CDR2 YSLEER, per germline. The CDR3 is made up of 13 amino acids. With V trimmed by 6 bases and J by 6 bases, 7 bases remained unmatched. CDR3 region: CASSLDRAGEQYF. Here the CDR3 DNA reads TGCGCCAGCAGTTTGGACAGGGCCGGCGAGCAGTACTTC.

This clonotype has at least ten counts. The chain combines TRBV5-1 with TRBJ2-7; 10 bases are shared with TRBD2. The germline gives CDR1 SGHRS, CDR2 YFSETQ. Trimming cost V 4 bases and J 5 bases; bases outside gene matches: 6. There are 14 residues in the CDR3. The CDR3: CASSMLSGGDEQYV. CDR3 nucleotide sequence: TGCGCCAGCAGCATGCTGAGCGGGGGGGACGAGCAGTACGTC.

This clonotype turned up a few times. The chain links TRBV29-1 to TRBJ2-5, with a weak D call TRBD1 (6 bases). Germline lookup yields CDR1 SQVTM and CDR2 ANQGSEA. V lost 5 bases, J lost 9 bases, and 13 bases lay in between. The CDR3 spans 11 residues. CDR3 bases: TGCAGCGTTAACAGGGCCGGGGCCCAGTACTTC. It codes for CSVNRAGAQYF. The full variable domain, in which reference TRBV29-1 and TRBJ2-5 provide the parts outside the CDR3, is SAVISQKPSRDICQRGTSLTIQCQVDSQVTMMFWYRQQPGQSLTLIATANQGSEATYESGFVIDKFPISRPNLTFSTLTVSNMSPEDSSIYLCSVNRAGAQYFGPGTRLLVL.

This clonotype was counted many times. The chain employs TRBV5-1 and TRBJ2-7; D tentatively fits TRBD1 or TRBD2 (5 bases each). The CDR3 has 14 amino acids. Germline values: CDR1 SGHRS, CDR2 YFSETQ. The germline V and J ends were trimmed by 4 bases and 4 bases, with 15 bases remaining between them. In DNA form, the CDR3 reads TGCGCCAGCAGCCTGGGACCTGGGGGATACGAGCAGTACTTC. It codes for CASSLGPGGYEQYF.

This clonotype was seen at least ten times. CDR3 DNA sequence: TGTGCCAGCTCACCTAACTCAGGGGGCTGGTACACTGAAGCTTTCTTT. Protein product: CASSPNSGGWYTEAFF. The J gene is TRBJ1-1, the V gene TRBV18; 8 bases line up with TRBD1. Trimming at V came to 3 bases and at J to 3 bases, leaving 9 bases not matched to a gene. CDR3 length: 16 residues. CDR1 and CDR2 from the germline V gene are KGHSH and LQKENI.

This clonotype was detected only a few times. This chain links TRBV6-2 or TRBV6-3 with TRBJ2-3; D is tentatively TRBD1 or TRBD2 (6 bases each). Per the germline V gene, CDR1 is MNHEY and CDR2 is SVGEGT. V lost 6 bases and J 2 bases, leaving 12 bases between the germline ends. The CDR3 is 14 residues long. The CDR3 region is CASRSRGPTDTQYF. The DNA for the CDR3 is TGTGCCAGCAGGTCTCGGGGGCCCACAGATACGCAGTATTTT.